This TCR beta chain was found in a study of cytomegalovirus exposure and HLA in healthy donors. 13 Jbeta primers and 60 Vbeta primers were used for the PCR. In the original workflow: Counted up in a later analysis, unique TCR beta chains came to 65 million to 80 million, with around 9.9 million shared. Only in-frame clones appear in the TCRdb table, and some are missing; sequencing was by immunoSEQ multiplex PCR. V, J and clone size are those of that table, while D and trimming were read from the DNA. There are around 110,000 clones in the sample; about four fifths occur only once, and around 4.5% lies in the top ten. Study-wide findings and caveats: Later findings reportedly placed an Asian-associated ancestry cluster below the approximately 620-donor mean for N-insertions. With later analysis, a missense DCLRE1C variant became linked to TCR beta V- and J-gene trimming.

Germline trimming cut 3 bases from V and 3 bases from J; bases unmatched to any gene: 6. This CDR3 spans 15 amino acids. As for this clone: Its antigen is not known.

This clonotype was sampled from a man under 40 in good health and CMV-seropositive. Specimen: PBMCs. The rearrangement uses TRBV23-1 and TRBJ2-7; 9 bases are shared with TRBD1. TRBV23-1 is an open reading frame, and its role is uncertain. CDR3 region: CASSQRTGESYEQYF. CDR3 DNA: TGCGCCAGCAGTCAGAGGACAGGGGAAAGCTACGAGCAGTACTTC.